This T cell receptor (beta chain) derives from a study of T-cell memory formation after mild COVID-19. Across the whole study: TCR clusters showed largely donor specificity. Study outcomes and limitations: Of the contracting clones, CD4+ ones lay mainly in CM and EM, and CD8+ ones in EMRA.

Points on this clonotype: Antigen specificity is unknown.

The CDR3 extends over 16 amino acids. V shed 3 bases, J shed 6 bases, and the junction held 9 bases outside the gene matches. Germline V gene lookup returns CDR1 KGHDR and CDR2 SFDVKD. TCRdb reprocessed the 5' RACE reads via MiXCR and lists one record per CDR3 protein. Found here are about 400,000 distinct CDR3 sequences, 20% to 25% of them singletons; the top ten hold 7.5% to 10%. This chain joins TRBV24-1 and TRBJ2-2, with 7 bases identical to TRBD2. Sequenced material: PBMCs or a T cell subset sorted from them (not recorded which). The sequence was obtained from an adult woman who had mild COVID-19 (a few samples of this study predate the infection). Cell type and time point are not known. The CDR3 loop is CATSDGRELKSGELFF. For the CDR3, the DNA is TGTGCCACCAGTGATGGGCGGGAGTTGAAATCCGGGGAGCTGTTTTTT.